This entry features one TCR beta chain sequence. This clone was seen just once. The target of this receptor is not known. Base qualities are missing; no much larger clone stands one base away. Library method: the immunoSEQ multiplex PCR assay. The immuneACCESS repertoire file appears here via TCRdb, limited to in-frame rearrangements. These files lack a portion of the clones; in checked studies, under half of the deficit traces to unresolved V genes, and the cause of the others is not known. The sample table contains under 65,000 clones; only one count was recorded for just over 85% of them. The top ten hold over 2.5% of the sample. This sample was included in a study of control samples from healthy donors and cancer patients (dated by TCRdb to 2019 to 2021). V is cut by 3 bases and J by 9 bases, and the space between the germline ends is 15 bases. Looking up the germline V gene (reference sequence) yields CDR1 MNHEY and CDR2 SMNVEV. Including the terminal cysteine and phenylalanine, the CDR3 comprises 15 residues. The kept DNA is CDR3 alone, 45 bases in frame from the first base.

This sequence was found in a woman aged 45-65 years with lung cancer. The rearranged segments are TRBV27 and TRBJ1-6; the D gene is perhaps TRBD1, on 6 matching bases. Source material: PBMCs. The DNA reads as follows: TGTGCCAGCAGTTTCTCAGGGGTCTTTTTTTCACCCCTCCACTTT. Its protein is CASSFSGVFFSPLHF.